The rows below give T cell receptor beta chains drawn from one sample of a study of control samples from healthy donors and cancer patients. Only in-frame clones appear in the TCRdb table, and some are missing; sequencing was by immunoSEQ multiplex PCR. The sample yields tens of thousands of clones, about 92% seen once. What was sequenced was PBMCs. These receptors were obtained from a man aged 35-49 years with colorectal cancer. Each CDR3 is given with its conserved first and last residue. A D gene is named only where the DNA matches it firmly. Where a row states a size, it is once, few, many or the class of an expanded clone; other rows omit it.

j_call clone_size d_call v_call cdr3_aa cdr3_nt
TRBJ1-3 . . TRBV18 CASSHRDAQLSGNTIYF TGTGCCAGCTCACACCGGGACGCACAGCTCTCTGGAAACACCATATATTTT
TRBJ2-1 once TRBD1 TRBV7-8 CASGPHRGNYNEQFF TGTGCCAGCGGACCTCACAGGGGCAACTACAATGAGCAGTTCTTC
TRBJ2-3 . TRBD2 TRBV6-5 CASRIAGVTDTQYF TGTGCCAGCAGAATAGCGGGGGTCACAGATACGCAGTATTTT
TRBJ2-7 . . TRBV20-1 CSAHVGDF TGCAGTGCTCATGTGGGCGACTTC
TRBJ1-1 . . TRBV12-3/TRBV12-4 CASSLNVGEAFF TGTGCCAGCAGTTTAAACGTTGGTGAAGCTTTCTTT
TRBJ2-1 . TRBD2 TRBV7-2 CASSSTGTNHNEQFF TGTGCCAGCAGCTCTACCGGGACTAACCACAATGAGCAGTTCTTC
TRBJ1-4 . . TRBV6-1 CASSEGGRGAEKLFF TGTGCCAGCAGTGAAGGGGGCAGGGGTGCTGAAAAACTGTTTTTT
TRBJ2-5 . TRBD1 TRBV7-9 CASSLRGQGQETQYF TGTGCCAGCAGCTTACGTGGACAGGGCCAAGAGACCCAGTACTTC
TRBJ2-2 once TRBD2 TRBV7-3 CASSLQAGGPAGELFF TGTGCCAGCAGCTTACAAGCGGGGGGGCCCGCCGGGGAGCTGTTTTTT
TRBJ1-3 once . TRBV5-4 CASSSGAGATGNTIYF TGTGCCAGCAGCTCGGGCGCAGGGGCTACTGGAAACACCATATATTTT
TRBJ1-3 . TRBD1 TRBV7-9 CASSQGAGNTIYF TGTGCCAGCAGCCAGGGGGCTGGAAACACCATATATTTT
TRBJ2-6 . . TRBV2 CASSPGSGANVLTF TGTGCCAGCAGTCCAGGGTCTGGGGCCAACGTCCTGACTTTC
TRBJ2-7 . . TRBV30 CAWSGGGEQYF TGTGCCTGGAGTGGAGGGGGCGAGCAGTACTTC
TRBJ1-6 . . TRBV6-5 CASSGGAWNSPLHF TGTGCCAGCTCCGGAGGGGCTTGGAATTCACCCCTCCACTTT
TRBJ2-1 . . TRBV6-5 CASHRGAEQFF TGTGCCAGCCACCGGGGGGCAGAGCAGTTCTTC
TRBJ1-4 . . TRBV3-1/TRBV3-2 CASSQGREKLFF TGTGCCAGCAGCCAAGGGCGGGAAAAACTGTTTTTT
TRBJ1-5 . . TRBV4-2 CASSQVRGGEPQHF TGTGCCAGCAGCCAAGTGCGCGGGGGTGAGCCCCAGCATTTT
TRBJ1-5 . . TRBV4-1 CASSQGTRGNQPQHF TGCGCCAGCAGCCAAGGGACAAGAGGGAATCAGCCCCAGCATTTT
TRBJ2-7 . TRBD2 TRBV6-5 CASSYYLESKRGEQYF TGTGCCAGCAGTTATTATCTGGAGTCCAAGCGGGGCGAGCAGTACTTC
TRBJ1-6 . . TRBV15 CATSRDTGSNSPLHF TGTGCCACCAGCAGAGATACCGGCAGTAATTCACCCCTCCACTTT
TRBJ2-3 . . TRBV19 CASSIGGADTQYF TGTGCCAGTAGTATTGGGGGAGCCGATACGCAGTATTTT
TRBJ1-4 . . TRBV4-1 CASSHGRGQSNEKLFF TGCGCCAGCAGCCATGGAAGGGGCCAGAGTAATGAAAAACTGTTTTTT
TRBJ2-1 . . TRBV6-6 CASSQYNEQFF TGTGCCAGCAGCCAGTACAATGAGCAGTTCTTC
TRBJ2-5 few . TRBV18 CASSPPTGRETQYF TGTGCCAGCTCACCACCGACGGGGCGGGAGACCCAGTACTTC
TRBJ1-5 once TRBD1 TRBV19 CASSIPQGAHQPQHF TGTGCCAGTAGTATCCCCCAGGGGGCTCATCAGCCCCAGCATTTT
TRBJ1-1 . . TRBV2 CASKGQLMLESNTEAFF TGTGCCAGCAAGGGGCAACTGATGCTGGAGTCAAACACTGAAGCTTTCTTT
TRBJ1-3 . TRBD1 TRBV11-2 CASSLQQGARGNTIYF TGTGCCAGCAGCTTACAACAGGGGGCAAGAGGAAACACCATATATTTT
TRBJ1-1 . TRBD1 TRBV11-3 CASSSRGYTEAFF TGTGCCAGCAGCTCCAGGGGGTACACTGAAGCTTTCTTT
TRBJ1-2 . . TRBV11-3 CASSSRDRGCYGYTF TGTGCCAGCAGCTCACGAGATCGGGGGTGCTATGGCTACACCTTC
TRBJ1-1 . . TRBV29-1 CSVRRDPLASEAFF TGCAGCGTTCGGAGGGACCCCCTGGCGTCTGAAGCTTTCTTT
TRBJ2-2 . . TRBV12-3/TRBV12-4 CASSLDTGELFF TGTGCCAGCAGTCTAGACACCGGGGAGCTGTTTTTT
TRBJ2-7 . . TRBV27 CASSRAGQTSSYEQYF TGTGCCAGCAGCAGAGCCGGGCAGACGAGCTCCTACGAGCAGTACTTC
TRBJ1-4 . . TRBV15 CATSSEDPGPFEKLFF TGTGCCACCAGCAGCGAAGACCCCGGGCCATTTGAAAAACTGTTTTTT
TRBJ2-2 . . TRBV4-1 CASSLLSGFLAGELFF TGCGCCAGCAGCCTGCTTAGTGGGTTTTTGGCCGGGGAGCTGTTTTTT
TRBJ2-3 once TRBD1 TRBV7-3 CASSLAGGWGTDTQYF TGTGCCAGCAGCTTAGCAGGGGGATGGGGAACAGATACGCAGTATTTT
TRBJ2-1 . TRBD2 TRBV13 CASSTTSGDEQFF TGTGCCAGCAGCACAACTAGCGGGGATGAGCAGTTCTTC
TRBJ1-2 . TRBD1 TRBV19 CASSIQTGFSYTF TGTGCCAGTAGTATTCAGACAGGGTTTAGCTACACCTTC
TRBJ2-1 . . TRBV6-5 CASSYSRESSYNEQFF TGTGCCAGCAGTTACTCCCGCGAGAGCTCCTACAATGAGCAGTTCTTC
TRBJ2-3 . . TRBV24-1 CATSEPNTDTQYF TGTGCCACCAGTGAGCCGAACACAGATACGCAGTATTTT
TRBJ1-3 . TRBD1 TRBV7-3 CASSSGQGFSGNTIYF TGTGCCAGCAGCTCAGGACAGGGTTTCTCTGGAAACACCATATATTTT
TRBJ1-2 . TRBD1 TRBV5-1 CASSTAAVTGRSGYTF TGCGCCAGCAGCACGGCCGCGGTGACAGGGAGGAGTGGCTACACCTTC
TRBJ1-4 . . TRBV4-2 CASSQDYYGIRNEKLFF TGTGCCAGCAGCCAAGATTATTATGGAATAAGGAATGAAAAACTGTTTTTT